Presented here are 7 T cell receptor beta chains from one specimen sequenced in a study of shared clonotypes between healthy human individuals. Some clones are missing from TCRdb's copy, which holds only in-frame ones; the method was immunoSEQ multiplex PCR. Among 450,000 to 550,000 clones, around 74% were seen once, and the ten largest hold around 13%. What was sequenced was PBMCs. All receptors come from a woman aged 40-49 years in good health. Some clones in this sample may be carry-over from other donors' samples.

The chain is built from TRBV2 and TRBJ2-2; D gene ambiguous. CDR3 length: 14 residues. Germline V gene lookup returns CDR1 SNHLY and CDR2 FYNNEI. Trimming pared 0 bases from V and 5 bases from J, leaving 7 bases between. In DNA form, the CDR3 reads TGTGCCAGCAGTGAAGCGTCCGGAACCGGGGAGCTGTTTTTT. Protein product: CASSEASGTGELFF.

This clone was seen only a few times. The rearrangement uses TRBV14 and TRBJ1-1; D is perhaps TRBD1 (5 bases). Trimming shortened V by 4 bases and J by 5 bases, and 17 bases separated the two germline ends. The CDR3 extends over 15 amino acids. The V gene's germline CDR1 is SGHDN and CDR2 FVKESK. The CDR3 here is CASSPIVGGGTEAFF. CDR3 DNA sequence: TGTGCCAGCAGCCCGATAGTGGGCGGGGGGACTGAAGCTTTCTTT.

This clone was counted once. This chain connects TRBV18 to TRBJ1-2, with D unclear. Trimming removed 2 bases from V and 5 bases from J, with 12 bases in between. Germline V lookup: CDR1 KGHSH, CDR2 LQKENI. This CDR3 comprises 14 residues. The CDR3 sequence is CASSPLREGYGYTF. CDR3 nucleotide sequence: TGTGCCAGCTCACCATTACGGGAGGGATATGGCTACACCTTC.

This clone was recorded many times. The rearrangement links TRBV6-4 to TRBJ2-1; the match to TRBD2 covers 12 bases. The CDR3 has 15 residues. From germline, CDR1 is MRHNA and CDR2 SNTAGT. The V segment lost 3 bases and the J segment 3 bases; nucleotides outside the gene matches: 0. CDR3 protein: CASSETSGSYNEQFF. CDR3 sequence (DNA): TGTGCCAGCAGTGAGACTAGCGGGAGCTACAATGAGCAGTTCTTC.

In DNA form, the CDR3 reads TGTGCCAGCTCAGGGCAGCTCCCAGATACGCAGTATTTT. Translating it yields CASSGQLPDTQYF. The chain has TRBV18 and TRBJ2-3; D unresolved. Trimming cost V 5 bases and J 4 bases, with 10 bases left between them. This CDR3 is built from 13 residues. Germline CDR1 is KGHSH and CDR2 is LQKENI.

V usage is TRBV6-5 and J usage is TRBJ2-7; TRBD1 might be the D (5 bases). The CDR3 extends over 13 amino acids. Germline assignment: CDR1 MNHEY and CDR2 SVGAGI. V was trimmed by 6 bases and J by 3 bases, leaving 12 bases between them. CDR3 DNA sequence: TGTGCCAGCAGAATGACAGCGTTCTACGAGCAGTACTTC. It yields the protein CASRMTAFYEQYF.

V usage is TRBV5-1 and J usage is TRBJ2-2; D is uncertain. The CDR3 is 15 amino acids. The V end lost 7 bases, the J end lost 6 bases, and 19 bases lay between the germline ends. Germline V CDR1 and CDR2: SGHRS, YFSETQ. CDR3 coding DNA: TGCGCCAGCGGCCCCTCAGAGCACAGTTCCGGGGAGCTGTTTTTT. Its translation is CASGPSEHSSGELFF.